One sample yielded the 28 T cell receptor beta chains listed below, sequenced in a study of T cells in Graves' hyperthyroidism and ophthalmopathy. RNA transcripts gave rise to amplified TCR beta CDR3 regions. When the TCR CDR3 underwent first-round RT-PCR, the HTBI primer set was used. TCRdb reprocessed the multiplex PCR reads via MiXCR and lists one record per CDR3 protein. The repertoire holds hundreds of thousands of distinct CDR3 sequences, with 15% to 20% as singletons. Sequenced material: blood. These receptors originate from a woman in her fifties or sixties with Graves' hyperthyroidism that later progressed to Graves' ophthalmopathy.

The chain is built from TRBV4-1 and TRBJ1-6, with 7 nucleotides matching TRBD1. This CDR3 is 16 amino acids long. V shed 2 bases and J 7 bases; nucleotides not matched to a gene: 8. The germline CDR1 and CDR2 sequences are MGHRA and YSYEKL. This chain's CDR3 is CASSQTRQGVNSPLHF. CDR3 DNA sequence: TGCGCCAGCAGCCAAACCCGACAGGGAGTAAATTCACCCCTCCACTTT.

This clonotype has ten or more counts. The chain combines TRBV30 with TRBJ1-4, with D possibly being TRBD1 (5 bases). The CDR3 is 15 residues long. Germline CDR1 GTSNPN, CDR2 SVGIG (reference sequence). V was clipped by 0 bases and J by 4 bases, with 12 bases between them. The CDR3 is CAWSVNSGGNEKLFF. The CDR3 nucleotides read TGTGCCTGGAGTGTAAACTCGGGGGGTAATGAAAAACTGTTTTTT.

This clonotype was recorded a few times. The DNA of the CDR3 is TGCAGTGCTAGAGCGGGGGGCGGGATAATCTATGGCTACACCTTC. As protein: CSARAGGGIIYGYTF. The rearrangement joins TRBV20-1 to TRBJ1-2; D is perhaps TRBD1 (6 bases). Germline assignment: CDR1 DFQATT and CDR2 SNEGSKA (reference sequence). This CDR3 comprises 15 residues. V gave up 1 base and J gave up 4 bases, with 16 bases separating them.

A few counts support this clonotype. The chain uses TRBV20-1 and TRBJ1-5; TRBD1 matches 9 bases. Germline CDR1 and CDR2: DFQATT and SNEGSKA (reference sequence). The CDR3 totals 15 residues. V lost 4 bases to trimming and J lost 6 bases; unmatched junction nucleotides: 10. CDR3 coding DNA: TGCAGTGCTACCCCTAGGACAGGGGAGGGTCAGCCCCAGCATTTT. Amino acids: CSATPRTGEGQPQHF.

Comments on this clonotype: Mismatch with germline at one junction end may stem from a read error. The V and J genes are TRBV7-9 and TRBJ2-2; D may be TRBD1 (5 bases). The CDR3 contains 14 residues. Germline V gives CDR1 SEHNR, CDR2 FQNEAQ (reference sequence). The CDR3 DNA follows: TGTGCTAGCAGTTCAGAGGACACCACCGGGGAGCTGTTTTTT. It encodes CASSSEDTTGELFF.

V and J are TRBV14 and TRBJ2-5, with TRBD2 as a possible D gene (5 bases). Per germline, CDR1 SGHDN and CDR2 FVKESK. The CDR3 sequence is 18 residues long. Trimming pared 5 bases from V and 3 bases from J, leaving 25 bases between. In nucleotides, the CDR3 is TGTGCCAGCAGCTCACTGACCCTCCTCACTAGACCAGAAGAGACCCAGTACTTC. Translated: CASSSLTLLTRPEETQYF.

This clonotype was picked up many times. The rearrangement links TRBV15 to TRBJ2-5; D gene uncertain. V dropped 0 bases and J dropped 5 bases, with 10 bases sitting between them. Germline-derived CDR1 and CDR2 are LNHNV and YYDKDF (reference sequence). The CDR3 length is 14 residues. The CDR3 DNA sequence: TGTGCCACCAGCAGAGATCCTAGTCGGGAGACCCAGTACTTC. Translated: CATSRDPSRETQYF.

This clonotype has only a few counts. The V gene is TRBV5-8, the J gene TRBJ1-3; D gene uncertain. The V end lost 1 base, the J end lost 0 bases, and 8 bases lay between the germline ends. CDR3 length: 15 amino acids. CDR1 is SGHTS, CDR2 YDEGEE, per germline. The chain's CDR3 is CASSLRSSSGNTIYF. The DNA for the CDR3 is TGTGCCAGCAGCTTGCGGTCAAGCTCTGGAAACACCATATATTTT.

This clonotype has only a few counts. The rearrangement links TRBV29-1 to TRBJ1-2; tentative D call: TRBD1 (6 bases). Germline V gene sequence: CDR1 SQVTM, CDR2 ANQGSEA. The CDR3 sequence is 12 residues long. Trimming removed 3 bases from V and 7 bases from J, with 12 bases in between. In DNA, the CDR3 is TGCAGCGTTGACTGGGGGGCGGCTGGCTACACCTTC. Translation: CSVDWGAAGYTF.

The chain combines TRBV9 with TRBJ2-1; D not resolved. The CDR3 is 17 residues long. The germline V gene has CDR1 SGDLS and CDR2 YYNGEE. Trimming took off 7 bases at V and 1 base at J, with 21 bases between the two ends. In nucleotides, the CDR3 is TGTGCCAGCGGAGACGGTGGGTGGGGTAGGTCCTACAATGAGCAGTTCTTC. Translated, it gives CASGDGGWGRSYNEQFF.

The V gene is TRBV7-9, the J gene TRBJ2-5; weak D call: TRBD2 (6 bases). V lost 2 bases, J lost 4 bases, and 11 bases lay in between. Germline CDR1 is SEHNR and CDR2 is FQNEAQ (reference sequence). The CDR3 is made up of 14 amino acids. The CDR3 sequence: CASSLRGFRETQYF. The CDR3 nucleotides read TGTGCCAGCAGCTTACGGGGGTTCCGAGAGACCCAGTACTTC.

This clonotype was detected many times. This rearrangement joins TRBV3-1 to TRBJ2-1; 12 bases fit TRBD2. This CDR3 region has 15 residues. Trimming removed 2 bases from V and 6 bases from J; junction bases left unmatched: 2. Germline CDR1 is LGHDT and CDR2 is YNNKEL (reference sequence). CDR3 DNA: TGTGCCAGCAGCCAACCTAGCGGGGGGGGCAATGAGCAGTTCTTC. It specifies CASSQPSGGGNEQFF.

The chain couples TRBV7-9 to TRBJ2-1; no definite D call. CDR3 length equals 17 residues. V was cut by 2 bases and J by 2 bases, with 16 bases left in between. Germline assignment: CDR1 SEHNR and CDR2 FQNEAQ (reference sequence). The CDR3 bases are TGTGCCAGCAGCTTAATCACGGATTCCTTTCCCTACAATGAGCAGTTCTTC. Protein product: CASSLITDSFPYNEQFF.

J is TRBJ1-4 and V is TRBV5-1; no definite D call. CDR3 length: 12 amino acids. Between the trimmed V and J ends, which lost 5 bases and 6 bases, there was a span of 8 bases. The germline gives CDR1 SGHRS, CDR2 YFSETQ. CDR3 in amino acids: CASRAEDEKLFF. In DNA form, the CDR3 reads TGCGCCAGCAGGGCCGAGGATGAAAAACTGTTTTTT.

J is TRBJ1-5 and V is TRBV15; possibly TRBD1 for D (6 bases). This CDR3 comprises 15 residues. CDR1 and CDR2 from the germline V gene are LNHNV and YYDKDF (reference sequence). The ends were cut back, 3 bases at V and 4 bases at J, with 13 bases in the middle. Here the CDR3 reads CATSRPGVLNQPQHF. The CDR3 nucleotides read TGTGCCACCAGCAGGCCAGGGGTCCTAAATCAGCCCCAGCATTTT.

The sample holds one count of this clonotype. The chain links TRBV12-3 or TRBV12-4 to TRBJ1-1; D is unresolved. This CDR3 has 11 residues. Trimming stripped 11 bases from V and 1 base from J, with 8 bases between. CDR3 sequence (DNA): TGTGCCGTTAAAGAGAACACTGAAGCTTTCTTT. It yields the protein CAVKENTEAFF.

The sample holds a few counts of this clonotype. The CDR3 sequence is CASSLAPSALFF. The CDR3 DNA reads TGTGCCAGCAGCTTAGCGCCGTCCGCTCTGTTTTTT. The V gene is TRBV7-2, the J gene TRBJ1-4; D gene ambiguous. The CDR3 has 12 amino acids. V shed 0 bases and J shed 14 bases, with 10 bases lying between them. The germline CDR1 and CDR2 sequences are SGHTA and FQGNSA.

This clonotype was seen a few times. This chain connects TRBV3-1 to TRBJ2-5, with 12 bases fitting TRBD2. CDR3 length: 16 residues. CDR1 LGHDT and CDR2 YNNKEL come from the germline V gene (reference sequence). Trimming removed 8 bases from V and 5 bases from J; junction bases left unmatched: 12. The CDR3 protein is CASVQLAGGSRETQYF. The CDR3 DNA reads TGTGCCAGCGTCCAACTAGCGGGGGGTTCAAGGGAGACCCAGTACTTC.

This clonotype was counted many times. The rearrangement links TRBV30 to TRBJ1-5; 8 bases are shared with TRBD1. The CDR3 contains 13 residues. V lost 8 bases and J lost 2; bases outside the gene matches: 5. In germline, CDR1 is GTSNPN, CDR2 SVGIG (reference sequence). CDR3 in DNA: TGTGCCGGTGACAGGGGAGGCAATCAGCCCCAGCATTTT. Translating gives CAGDRGGNQPQHF.

This chain uses TRBV4-1 with TRBJ2-3; D remains ambiguous. V lost 3 bases to trimming and J lost 1 base, with 8 bases between them. The CDR3 runs 14 residues. Germline CDR1 MGHRA, CDR2 YSYEKL. CDR3 residues: CASSHRQGTDTQYF. The CDR3 region has the DNA TGCGCCAGCAGCCACCGGCAAGGCACAGATACGCAGTATTTT.

The J gene is TRBJ2-1, the V gene TRBV15, with 7 bases that match TRBD1. Germline trimming cut 8 bases from V and 3 bases from J; bases unmatched to any gene: 7. Germline V gives CDR1 LNHNV, CDR2 YYDKDF (reference sequence). This CDR3 comprises 14 residues. CDR3 region: CATHTGDLYNEQFF. The CDR3 DNA reads as TGTGCCACCCATACAGGGGACCTCTACAATGAGCAGTTCTTC.

This clonotype was counted a few times. The CDR3 coding sequence is TGCGCCAGCAGTGATGGGCAGCTAAACATGAACACTGAAGCTTTCTTT. Its translation is CASSDGQLNMNTEAFF. The chain employs TRBV10-2 and TRBJ1-1; unclear D gene. The CDR3 spans 16 residues. Germline lookup yields CDR1 WSHSY and CDR2 SAAADI. Trimming pared 3 bases from V and 0 bases from J, leaving 14 bases between.

V and J are TRBV30 and TRBJ2-7, with D possibly matching TRBD2 (5 bases). Germline CDR1 reads GTSNPN; CDR2 reads SVGIG (reference sequence). This CDR3 is built from 16 residues. V lost 0 bases to trimming and J lost 2 bases, with 17 bases between them. The CDR3 sequence is CAWSVLRGSRAYEQYF. In nucleotides, the CDR3 is TGTGCCTGGAGTGTTCTCCGTGGGAGTCGCGCCTACGAGCAGTACTTC.

The chain joins TRBV27 to TRBJ1-2; D remains unclear. The germline V gene encodes CDR1 MNHEY and CDR2 SMNVEV (reference sequence). With 6 bases removed from V and 3 bases from J, the gap between germline ends came to 11 bases. The CDR3 is 13 amino acids. The CDR3: CASSGSLYYGYTF. CDR3 nucleotide sequence: TGTGCCAGCAGCGGGAGCCTTTACTATGGCTACACCTTC.

V and J are TRBV15 and TRBJ2-1; 10 nucleotides match TRBD1. Germline V gives CDR1 LNHNV, CDR2 YYDKDF (reference sequence). After removal of 0 bases from V and 9 bases from J, the junction contained 8 bases not matched to a gene. The length of the CDR3 is 16 residues. DNA for the CDR3: TGTGCCACCAGCAGAGATGGGACAGGGGTATCCTTTGAGCAGTTCTTC. The encoded protein is CATSRDGTGVSFEQFF.

The rearrangement links TRBV27 to TRBJ2-3; D might be TRBD2 (6 bases). V dropped 2 bases and J dropped 3 bases, with 18 bases sitting between them. In germline, CDR1 is MNHEY, CDR2 SMNVEV (reference sequence). The CDR3 consists of 17 residues. As DNA, the CDR3 is TGTGCCAGCAGTTTACCCGGACTGCCCGGGGGAACAGATACGCAGTATTTT. It specifies CASSLPGLPGGTDTQYF.

Concerning this clonotype itself: One base away lies a much larger clone, so this may be a sequencing read error. V is TRBV20-1 and J is TRBJ1-2, with 9 bases matching TRBD1. Looked up from germline, CDR1 is DFQATT and CDR2 is SNEGSKA (reference sequence). J was trimmed by 3 bases and V by 4 bases; bases with no gene match: 0. The length of the CDR3 is 12 residues. The CDR3 sequence is CSANRGHYGYTF. In DNA form, the CDR3 reads TGCAGTGCTAACAGGGGGCACTATGGCTACACCTTC.

The genes are TRBV6-1 and TRBJ2-3; 8 bases match TRBD2. The ends lost 5 bases at V and 1 base at J; junction bases unmatched: 5. The CDR3 loop spans 15 amino acids. Germline CDR1 and CDR2: MNHNS and SASEGT. DNA of the CDR3: TGTGCCAGCAGTCCTGGGCGGGGGGGCACAGATACGCAGTATTTT. Residues: CASSPGRGGTDTQYF.